This entry is about one TCR beta chain. The data originate from a study of cytomegalovirus exposure and HLA in healthy donors. Use of 60 Vbeta and 13 Jbeta primers characterized the PCR. The method was immunoSEQ multiplex PCR; TCRdb's version includes in-frame clones alone and lacks a portion of them. The table includes under 200,000 clones, 77% detected once. CDR1 and CDR2 from the germline V gene are KGHSH and LQKENI. CDR3 length: 16 amino acids. V lost 6 bases, J lost 4 bases, and 21 bases lay in between. This clonotype originated in a woman in her 40s in good health and CMV-seropositive. The chain uses TRBV18 and TRBJ1-1; tentatively, D is TRBD1 (5 bases). The sequenced sample was PBMCs. The CDR3 region has the DNA TGTGCCAGCTCCCTAAATTTCAGGGCGAGAGGCACTGAAGCTTTCTTT. Protein product: CASSLNFRARGTEAFF.